The clone carrying this T cell receptor beta chain was seen repeatedly, ten times or more. The antigen remains undetermined. Preparation of TCR beta libraries was done by quantitative 5'-RACE with molecular barcodes. In TCRdb, the 5' RACE reads were re-called with MiXCR into one record per CDR3 protein. There are about 240,000 distinct CDR3 sequences in the sample; 8% to 9.5% occur only once, and around 6.8% lies in the top ten. The data originate from a study of CD8 T cells in ankylosing spondylitis. Study outcomes and limitations: Past research had described some motif variants in reactive arthritis synovial fluid and blood. What appeared characteristic of ankylosing spondylitis blood was a TCR beta motif of 7 or 8 highly homologous variants. CD8+ cells made up the disease-linked clones, which were relatively rare in peripheral blood.

This CDR3 comprises 13 residues. Between the trimmed V and J ends, which lost 2 bases and 5 bases, there was a span of 10 bases. The germline gives CDR1 SGHDT, CDR2 YYEEEE. This clonotype originated in a male donor with ankylosing spondylitis or in good health (not recorded which). The chain recombines TRBV5-6 with TRBJ1-2; perhaps TRBD1 as D (6 bases). Sequenced: blood, either unsorted or a sorted T cell fraction (not recorded which). The CDR3, as DNA: TGTGCCAGCAGCTTAACAGGGTTTTATGGCTACACCTTC. It codes for CASSLTGFYGYTF.